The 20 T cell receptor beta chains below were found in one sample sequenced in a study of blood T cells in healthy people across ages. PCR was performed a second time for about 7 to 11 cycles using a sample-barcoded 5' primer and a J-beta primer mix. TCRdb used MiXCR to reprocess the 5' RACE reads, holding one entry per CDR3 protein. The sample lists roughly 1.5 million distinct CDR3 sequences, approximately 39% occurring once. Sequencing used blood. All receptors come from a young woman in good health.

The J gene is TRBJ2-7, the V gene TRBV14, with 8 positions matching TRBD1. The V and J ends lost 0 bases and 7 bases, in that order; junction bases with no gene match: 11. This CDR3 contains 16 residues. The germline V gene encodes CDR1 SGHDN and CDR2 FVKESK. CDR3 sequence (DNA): TGTGCCAGCAGCCAAGACCTTGGGACAGGTCTTCGGGAGCAGTACTTC. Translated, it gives CASSQDLGTGLREQYF.

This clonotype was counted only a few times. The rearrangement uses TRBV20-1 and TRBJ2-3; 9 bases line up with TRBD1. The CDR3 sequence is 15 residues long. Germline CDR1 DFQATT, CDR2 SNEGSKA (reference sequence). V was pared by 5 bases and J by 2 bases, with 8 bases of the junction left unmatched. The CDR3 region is CSAGPGTGHTDTQYF. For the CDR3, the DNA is TGCAGTGCTGGTCCCGGGACAGGGCACACAGATACGCAGTATTTT.

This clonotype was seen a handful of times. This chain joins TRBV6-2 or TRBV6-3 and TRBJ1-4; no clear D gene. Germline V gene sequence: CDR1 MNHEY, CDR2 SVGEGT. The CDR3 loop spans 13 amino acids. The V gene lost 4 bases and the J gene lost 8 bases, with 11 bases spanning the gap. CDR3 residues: CASSSREREKLFF. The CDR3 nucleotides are TGTGCCAGCAGTTCACGGGAGAGGGAAAAACTGTTTTTT.

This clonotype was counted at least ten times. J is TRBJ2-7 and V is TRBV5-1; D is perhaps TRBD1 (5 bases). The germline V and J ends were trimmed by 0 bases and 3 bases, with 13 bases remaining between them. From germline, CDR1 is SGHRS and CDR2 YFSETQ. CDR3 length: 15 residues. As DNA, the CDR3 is TGCGCCAGCAGCTTGGAGGGGAATTTTGGCTACGAGCAGTACTTC. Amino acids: CASSLEGNFGYEQYF.

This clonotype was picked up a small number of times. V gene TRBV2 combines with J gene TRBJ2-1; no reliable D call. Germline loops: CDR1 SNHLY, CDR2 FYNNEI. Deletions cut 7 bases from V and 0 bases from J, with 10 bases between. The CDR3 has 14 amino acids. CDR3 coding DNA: TGTGCCAGCACGCGGTATCACTCCTACAATGAGCAGTTCTTC. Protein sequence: CASTRYHSYNEQFF.

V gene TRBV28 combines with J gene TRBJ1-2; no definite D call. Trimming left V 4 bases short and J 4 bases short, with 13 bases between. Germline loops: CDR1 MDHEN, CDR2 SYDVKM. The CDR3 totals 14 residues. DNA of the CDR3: TGTGCCAGCAGTTCCCGTCGTCACACCTATGGCTACACCTTC. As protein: CASSSRRHTYGYTF.

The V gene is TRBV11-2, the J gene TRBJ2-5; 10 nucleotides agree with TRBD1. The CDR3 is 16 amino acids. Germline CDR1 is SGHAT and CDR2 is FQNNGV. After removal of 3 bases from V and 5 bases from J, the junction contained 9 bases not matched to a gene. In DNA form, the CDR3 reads TGTGCCAGCAGCTTCTTGGCCGGGACAGGGGAGGAGACCCAGTACTTC. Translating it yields CASSFLAGTGEETQYF. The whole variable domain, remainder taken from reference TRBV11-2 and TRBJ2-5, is EAGVAQSPRYKIIEKRQSVAFWCNPISGHATLYWYQQILGQGPKLLIQFQNNGVVDDSQLPKDRFSAERLKGVDSTLKIQPAKLEDSAVYLCASSFLAGTGEETQYFGPGTRLLVL.

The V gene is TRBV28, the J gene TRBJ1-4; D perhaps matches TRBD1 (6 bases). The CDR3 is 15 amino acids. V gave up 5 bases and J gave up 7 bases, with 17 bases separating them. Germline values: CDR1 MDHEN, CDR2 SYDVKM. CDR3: CASSPTGRGGEKLFF. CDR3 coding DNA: TGTGCCAGCAGTCCTACAGGGCGGGGGGGTGAAAAACTGTTTTTT.

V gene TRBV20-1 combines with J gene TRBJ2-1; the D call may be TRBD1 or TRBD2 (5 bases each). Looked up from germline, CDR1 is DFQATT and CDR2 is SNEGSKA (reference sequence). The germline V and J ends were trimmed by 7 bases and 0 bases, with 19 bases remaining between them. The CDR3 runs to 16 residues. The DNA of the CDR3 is TGCAGTGGTTGGGACCTCGAAAAGAGCTCCTACAATGAGCAGTTCTTC. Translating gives CSGWDLEKSSYNEQFF.

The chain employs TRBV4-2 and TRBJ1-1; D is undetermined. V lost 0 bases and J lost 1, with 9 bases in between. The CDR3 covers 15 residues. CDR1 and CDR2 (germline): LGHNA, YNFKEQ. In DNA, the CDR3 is TGTGCCAGCAGCCAAGAACAGAATACGAACACTGAAGCTTTCTTT. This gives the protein CASSQEQNTNTEAFF.

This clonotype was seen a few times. This CDR3 is CASSFWEGGTYEQYF. CDR3 nucleotides: TGTGCCAGCAGCTTCTGGGAGGGTGGGACCTACGAGCAGTACTTC. The chain carries TRBV7-2 and TRBJ2-4; 7 bases fit TRBD2. The closer fit of TRBJ2-7 to the DNA end suggests the J call may be wrong. Germline CDR1 SGHTA, CDR2 FQGNSA. This CDR3 is 15 amino acids long.

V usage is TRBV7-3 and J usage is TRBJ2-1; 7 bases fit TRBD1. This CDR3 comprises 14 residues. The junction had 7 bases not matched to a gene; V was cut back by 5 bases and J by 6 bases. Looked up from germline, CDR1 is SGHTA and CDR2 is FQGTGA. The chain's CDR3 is CASSPSTGVNEQFF. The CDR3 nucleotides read TGTGCCAGCAGCCCATCCACAGGGGTCAATGAGCAGTTCTTC.

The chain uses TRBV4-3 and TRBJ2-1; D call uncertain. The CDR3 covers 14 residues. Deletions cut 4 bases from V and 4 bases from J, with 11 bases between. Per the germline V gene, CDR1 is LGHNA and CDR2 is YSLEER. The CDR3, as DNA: TGCGCCAGCAGCCCGCGGCTTGGGTACAATGAGCAGTTCTTC. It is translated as CASSPRLGYNEQFF.

DNA for the CDR3: TGTGCCAGCAGCCAAGATGTCCCGAGGGGTGGAGGTACTAACTATGGCTACACCTTC. This translates into CASSQDVPRGGGTNYGYTF. The chain recombines TRBV4-2 with TRBJ1-2; a weak D match, TRBD1 (5 bases). CDR3 length equals 19 residues. The germline V gene encodes CDR1 LGHNA and CDR2 YNFKEQ. Between the trimmed V and J ends, which lost 0 bases and 0 bases, there was a span of 20 bases.

The CDR3 is CASSQGPGLAGVYNEQFF. The CDR3 nucleotides are TGCGCCAGCAGCCAAGGGCCTGGACTAGCGGGGGTCTACAATGAGCAGTTCTTC. The chain couples TRBV4-3 to TRBJ2-1, with TRBD2 matching 13 bases. V was clipped by 1 base and J by 3 bases; unmatched bases: 6. CDR3 length equals 18 residues. Germline V gives CDR1 LGHNA, CDR2 YSLEER.

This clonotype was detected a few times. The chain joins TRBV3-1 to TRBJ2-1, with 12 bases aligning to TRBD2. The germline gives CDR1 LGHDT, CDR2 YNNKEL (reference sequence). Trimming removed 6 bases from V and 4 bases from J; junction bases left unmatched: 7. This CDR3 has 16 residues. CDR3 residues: CASSPVTSGGYNEQFF. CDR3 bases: TGTGCCAGCAGTCCGGTGACTAGCGGGGGTTACAATGAGCAGTTCTTC.

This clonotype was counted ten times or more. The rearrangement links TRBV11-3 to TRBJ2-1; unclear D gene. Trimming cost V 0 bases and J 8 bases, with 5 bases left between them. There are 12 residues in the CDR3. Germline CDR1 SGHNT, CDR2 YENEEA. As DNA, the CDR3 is TGTGCCAGCAGCTTAGATCGCGATGAGCAGTTCTTC. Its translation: CASSLDRDEQFF.

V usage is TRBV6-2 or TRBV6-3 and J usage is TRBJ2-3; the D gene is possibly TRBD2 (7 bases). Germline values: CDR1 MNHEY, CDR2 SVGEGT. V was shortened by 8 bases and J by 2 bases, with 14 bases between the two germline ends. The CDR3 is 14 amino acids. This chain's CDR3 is CASYEGGYTDTQYF. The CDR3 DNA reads TGTGCCAGCTACGAGGGGGGGTACACAGATACGCAGTATTTT.

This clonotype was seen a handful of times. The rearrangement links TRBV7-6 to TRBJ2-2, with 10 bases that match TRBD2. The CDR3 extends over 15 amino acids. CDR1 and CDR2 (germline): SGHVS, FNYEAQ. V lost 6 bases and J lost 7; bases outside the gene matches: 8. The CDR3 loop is CASRNAAGGHGELFF. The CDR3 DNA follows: TGTGCCAGCAGAAACGCAGCGGGAGGGCACGGGGAGCTGTTTTTT.

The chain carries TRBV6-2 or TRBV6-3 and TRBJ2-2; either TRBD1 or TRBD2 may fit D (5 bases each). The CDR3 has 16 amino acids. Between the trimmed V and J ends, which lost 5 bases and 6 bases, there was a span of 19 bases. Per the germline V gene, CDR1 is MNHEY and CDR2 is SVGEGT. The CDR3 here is CASSDPGPGPSGELFF. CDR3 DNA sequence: TGTGCCAGCAGTGATCCAGGACCGGGACCGTCCGGGGAGCTGTTTTTT.